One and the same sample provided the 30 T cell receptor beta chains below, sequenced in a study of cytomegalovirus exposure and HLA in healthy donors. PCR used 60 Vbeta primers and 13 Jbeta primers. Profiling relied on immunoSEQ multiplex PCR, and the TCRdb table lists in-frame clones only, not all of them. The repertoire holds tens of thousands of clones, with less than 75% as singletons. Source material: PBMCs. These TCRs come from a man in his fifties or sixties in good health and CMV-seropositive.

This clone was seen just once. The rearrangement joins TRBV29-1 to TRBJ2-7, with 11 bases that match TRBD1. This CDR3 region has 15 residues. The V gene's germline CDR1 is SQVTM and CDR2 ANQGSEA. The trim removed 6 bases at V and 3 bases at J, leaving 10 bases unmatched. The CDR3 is CSVRGDRGGFYEQYF. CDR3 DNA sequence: TGCAGCGTAAGGGGGGACAGGGGGGGATTCTACGAGCAGTACTTC.

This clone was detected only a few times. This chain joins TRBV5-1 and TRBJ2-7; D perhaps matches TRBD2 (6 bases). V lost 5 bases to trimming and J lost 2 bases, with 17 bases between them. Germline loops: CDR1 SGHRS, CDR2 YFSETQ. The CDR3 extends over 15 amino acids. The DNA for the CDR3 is TGCGCCAGCAGTCCCACAGGAGGGGTTCCCTACGAGCAGTACTTC. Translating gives CASSPTGGVPYEQYF.

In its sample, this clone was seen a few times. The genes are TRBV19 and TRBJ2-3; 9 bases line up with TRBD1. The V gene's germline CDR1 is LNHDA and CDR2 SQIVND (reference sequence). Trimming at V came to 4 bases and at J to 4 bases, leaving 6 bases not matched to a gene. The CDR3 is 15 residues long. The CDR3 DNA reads TGTGCCAGTAGTACTCCGGGACAGGGTTCAGATACGCAGTATTTT. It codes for CASSTPGQGSDTQYF.

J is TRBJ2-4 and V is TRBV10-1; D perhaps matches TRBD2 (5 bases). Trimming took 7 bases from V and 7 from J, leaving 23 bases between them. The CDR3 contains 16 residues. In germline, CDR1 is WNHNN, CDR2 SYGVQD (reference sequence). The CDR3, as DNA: TGCGCCAGCACTAAAATAAGGTTTTTTAGGAGGAACATTCAGTACTTC. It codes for CASTKIRFFRRNIQYF.

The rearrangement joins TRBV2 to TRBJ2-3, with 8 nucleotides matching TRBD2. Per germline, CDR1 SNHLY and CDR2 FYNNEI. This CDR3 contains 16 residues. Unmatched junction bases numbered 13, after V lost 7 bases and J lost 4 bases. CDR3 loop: CASTPFREGVADTQYF. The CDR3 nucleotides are TGTGCCAGCACCCCCTTCCGGGAGGGCGTCGCAGATACGCAGTATTTT. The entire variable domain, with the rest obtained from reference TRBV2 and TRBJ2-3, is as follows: EPEVTQTPSHQVTQMGQEVILRCVPISNHLYFYWYRQILGQKVEFLVSFYNNEISEKSEIFDDQFSVERPDGSNFTLKIRSTKLEDSAMYFCASTPFREGVADTQYFGPGTRLTVL.

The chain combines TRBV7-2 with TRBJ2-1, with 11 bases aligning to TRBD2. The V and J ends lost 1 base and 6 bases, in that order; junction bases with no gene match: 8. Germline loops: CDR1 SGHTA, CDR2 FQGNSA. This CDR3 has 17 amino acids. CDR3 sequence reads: CASSLGALAGGINEQFF. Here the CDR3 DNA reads TGTGCCAGCAGCTTAGGGGCTCTAGCGGGAGGTATCAATGAGCAGTTCTTC.

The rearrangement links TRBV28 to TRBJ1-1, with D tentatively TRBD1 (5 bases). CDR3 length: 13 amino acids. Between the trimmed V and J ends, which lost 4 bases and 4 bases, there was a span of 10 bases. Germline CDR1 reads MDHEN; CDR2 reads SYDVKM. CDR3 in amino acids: CASSSAGLTEAFF. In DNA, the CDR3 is TGTGCCAGCAGTTCGGCAGGGCTCACTGAAGCTTTCTTT.

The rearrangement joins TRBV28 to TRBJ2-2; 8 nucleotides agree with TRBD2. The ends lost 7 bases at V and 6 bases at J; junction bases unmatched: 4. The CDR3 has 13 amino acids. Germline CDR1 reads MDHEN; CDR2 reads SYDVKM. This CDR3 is CASTSGRAGELFF. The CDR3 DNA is TGTGCCAGCACTAGCGGGCGGGCCGGGGAGCTGTTTTTT.

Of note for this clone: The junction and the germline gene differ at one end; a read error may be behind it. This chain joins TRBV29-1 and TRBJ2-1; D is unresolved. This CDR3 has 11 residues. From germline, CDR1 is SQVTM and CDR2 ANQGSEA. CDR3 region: CSPANYYEQFF. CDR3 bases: TGCAGCCCTGCCAACTACTATGAGCAGTTCTTC.

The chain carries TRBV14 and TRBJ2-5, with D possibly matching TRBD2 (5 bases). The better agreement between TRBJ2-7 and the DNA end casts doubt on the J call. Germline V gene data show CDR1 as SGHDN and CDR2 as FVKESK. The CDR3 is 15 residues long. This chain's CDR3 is CASSPGGGQTYEQYF. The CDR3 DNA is TGTGCCAGCAGCCCGGGTGGCGGGCAGACCTACGAGCAGTACTTC.

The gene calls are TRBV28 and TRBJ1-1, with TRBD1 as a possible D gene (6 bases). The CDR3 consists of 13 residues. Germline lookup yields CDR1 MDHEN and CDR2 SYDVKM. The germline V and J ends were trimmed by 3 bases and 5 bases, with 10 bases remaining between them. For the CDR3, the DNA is TGTGCCAGCAGTTTGACGGGACATACTGAAGCTTTCTTT. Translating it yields CASSLTGHTEAFF.

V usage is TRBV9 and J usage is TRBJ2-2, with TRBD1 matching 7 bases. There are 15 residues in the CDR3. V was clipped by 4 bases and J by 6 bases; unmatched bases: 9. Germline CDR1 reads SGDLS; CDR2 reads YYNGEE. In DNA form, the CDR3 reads TGTGCCAGCAGCCCAGAGAGGGGGCAGCCCGGGGAGCTGTTTTTT. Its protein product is CASSPERGQPGELFF.

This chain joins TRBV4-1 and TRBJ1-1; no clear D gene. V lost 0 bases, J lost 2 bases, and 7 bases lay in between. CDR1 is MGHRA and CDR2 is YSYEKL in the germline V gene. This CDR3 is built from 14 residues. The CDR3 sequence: CASSQDLRNTEAFF. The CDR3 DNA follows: TGCGCCAGCAGCCAAGATTTGCGTAACACTGAAGCTTTCTTT.

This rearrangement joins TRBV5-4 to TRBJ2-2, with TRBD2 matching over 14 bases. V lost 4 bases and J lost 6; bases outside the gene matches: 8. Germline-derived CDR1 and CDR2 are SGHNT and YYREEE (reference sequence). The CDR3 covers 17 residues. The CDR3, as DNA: TGTGCCAGCAGCATGGGACTAGCGGGAGCTTGGGCCGGGGAGCTGTTTTTT. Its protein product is CASSMGLAGAWAGELFF.

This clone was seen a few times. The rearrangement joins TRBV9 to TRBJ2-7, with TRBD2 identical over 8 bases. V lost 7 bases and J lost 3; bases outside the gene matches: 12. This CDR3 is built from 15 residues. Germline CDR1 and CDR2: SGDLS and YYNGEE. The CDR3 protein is CASVDGGAGFYEQYF. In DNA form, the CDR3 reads TGTGCCAGCGTTGACGGGGGGGCGGGATTCTACGAGCAGTACTTC.

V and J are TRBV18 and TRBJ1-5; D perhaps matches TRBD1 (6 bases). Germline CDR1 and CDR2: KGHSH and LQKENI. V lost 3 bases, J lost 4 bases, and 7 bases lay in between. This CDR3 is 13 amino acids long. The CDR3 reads CASSPDRNQPQHF. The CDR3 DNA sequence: TGTGCCAGCTCACCCGACAGGAATCAGCCCCAGCATTTT. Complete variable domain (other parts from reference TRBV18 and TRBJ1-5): NAGVMQNPRHLVRRRGQEARLRCSPMKGHSHVYWYRQLPEEGLKFMVYLQKENIIDESGMPKERFSAEFPKEGPSILRIQQVVRGDSAAYFCASSPDRNQPQHFGDGTRLSIL.

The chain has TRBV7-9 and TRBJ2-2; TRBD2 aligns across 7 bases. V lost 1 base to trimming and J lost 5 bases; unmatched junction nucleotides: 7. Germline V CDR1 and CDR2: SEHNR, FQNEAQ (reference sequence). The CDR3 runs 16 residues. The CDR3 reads CASSLVAGVNTGELFF. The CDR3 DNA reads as TGTGCCAGCAGCTTAGTTGCGGGAGTTAATACCGGGGAGCTGTTTTTT.

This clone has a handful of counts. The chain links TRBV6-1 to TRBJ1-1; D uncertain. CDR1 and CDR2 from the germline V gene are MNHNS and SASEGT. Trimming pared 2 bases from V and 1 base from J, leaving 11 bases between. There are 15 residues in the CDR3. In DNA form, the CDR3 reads TGTGCCAGCAGTGAACGGGGAGGTTGGAACACTGAAGCTTTCTTT. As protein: CASSERGGWNTEAFF.

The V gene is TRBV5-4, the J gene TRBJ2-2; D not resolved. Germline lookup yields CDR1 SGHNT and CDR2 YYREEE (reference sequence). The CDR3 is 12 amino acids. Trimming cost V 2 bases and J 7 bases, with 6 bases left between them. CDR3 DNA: TGTGCCAGCAGCTTCCTCGGCGGGGAGCTGTTTTTT. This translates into CASSFLGGELFF.

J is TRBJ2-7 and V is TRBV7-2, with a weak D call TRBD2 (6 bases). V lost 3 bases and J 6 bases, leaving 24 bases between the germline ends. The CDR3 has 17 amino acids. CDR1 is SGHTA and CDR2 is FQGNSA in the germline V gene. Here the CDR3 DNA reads TGTGCCAGCAGCTTGTCGCCGGGACTTTATAATCATCTCGAGCAGTACTTC. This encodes CASSLSPGLYNHLEQYF.

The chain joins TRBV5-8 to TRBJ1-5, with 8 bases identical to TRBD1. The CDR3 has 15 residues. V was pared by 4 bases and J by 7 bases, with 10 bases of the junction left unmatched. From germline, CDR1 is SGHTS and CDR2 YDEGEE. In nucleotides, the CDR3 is TGTGCCAGCAGCCCGGAGGGCAGGGGGCGACAGCCCCAGCATTTT. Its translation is CASSPEGRGRQPQHF.

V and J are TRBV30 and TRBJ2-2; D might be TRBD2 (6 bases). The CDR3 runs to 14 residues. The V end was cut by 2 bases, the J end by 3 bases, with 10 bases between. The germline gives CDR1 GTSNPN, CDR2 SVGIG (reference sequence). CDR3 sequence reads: CAWSLEGYTGELFF. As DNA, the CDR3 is TGTGCCTGGAGTTTGGAGGGATACACCGGGGAGCTGTTTTTT.

CDR3 protein: CASSVGESPDQETQYF. CDR3 nucleotides: TGTGCCAGCAGCGTAGGCGAGTCCCCGGACCAAGAGACCCAGTACTTC. The chain employs TRBV9 and TRBJ2-5; D not certain. Trimming left V 0 bases short and J 0 bases short, with 12 bases between. The CDR3 contains 16 residues. Per germline, CDR1 SGDLS and CDR2 YYNGEE.

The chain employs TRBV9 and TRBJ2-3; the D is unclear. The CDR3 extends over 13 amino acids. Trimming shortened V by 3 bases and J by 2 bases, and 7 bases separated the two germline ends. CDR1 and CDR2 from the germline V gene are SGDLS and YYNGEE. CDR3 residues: CASSDGVTDTQYF. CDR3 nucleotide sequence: TGTGCCAGCAGCGATGGAGTCACAGATACGCAGTATTTT.

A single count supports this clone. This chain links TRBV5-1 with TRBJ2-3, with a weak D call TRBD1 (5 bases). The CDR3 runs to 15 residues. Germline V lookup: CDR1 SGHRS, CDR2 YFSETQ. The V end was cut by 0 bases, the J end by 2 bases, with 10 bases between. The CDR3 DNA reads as TGCGCCAGCAGCTTGGAGGGGCATGACACAGATACGCAGTATTTT. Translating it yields CASSLEGHDTDTQYF.

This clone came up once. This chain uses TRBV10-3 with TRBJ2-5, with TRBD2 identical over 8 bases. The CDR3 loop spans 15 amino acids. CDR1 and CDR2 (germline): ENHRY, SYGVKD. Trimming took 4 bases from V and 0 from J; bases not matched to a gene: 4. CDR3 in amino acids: CAISGTSLYQETQYF. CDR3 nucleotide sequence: TGTGCCATCAGTGGGACTAGCTTGTACCAAGAGACCCAGTACTTC.

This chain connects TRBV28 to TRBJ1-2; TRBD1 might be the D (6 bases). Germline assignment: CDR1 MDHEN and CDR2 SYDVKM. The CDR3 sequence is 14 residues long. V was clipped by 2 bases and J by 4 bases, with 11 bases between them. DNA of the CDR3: TGTGCCAGCAGTTTAGGGGGCGAAACCTATGGCTACACCTTC. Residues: CASSLGGETYGYTF.

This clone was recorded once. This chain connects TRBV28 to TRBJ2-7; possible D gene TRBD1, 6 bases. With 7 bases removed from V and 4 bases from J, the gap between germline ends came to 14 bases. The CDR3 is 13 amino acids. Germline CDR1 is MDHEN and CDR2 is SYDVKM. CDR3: CASNAQGSYEQYF. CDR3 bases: TGTGCCAGCAATGCGCAGGGGTCGTACGAGCAGTACTTC.

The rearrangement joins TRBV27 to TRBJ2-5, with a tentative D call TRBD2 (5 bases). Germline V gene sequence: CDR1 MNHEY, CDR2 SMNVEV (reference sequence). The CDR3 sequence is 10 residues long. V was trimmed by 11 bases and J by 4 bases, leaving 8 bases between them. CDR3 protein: CASGLETQYF. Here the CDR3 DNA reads TGTGCCTCTGGACTAGAGACCCAGTACTTC.

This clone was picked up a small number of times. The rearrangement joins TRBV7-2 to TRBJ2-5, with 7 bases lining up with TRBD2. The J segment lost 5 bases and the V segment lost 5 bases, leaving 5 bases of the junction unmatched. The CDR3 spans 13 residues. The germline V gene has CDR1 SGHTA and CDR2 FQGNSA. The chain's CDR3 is CASSPQGGETQYF. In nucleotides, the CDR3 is TGTGCCAGCAGCCCGCAGGGAGGGGAGACCCAGTACTTC.